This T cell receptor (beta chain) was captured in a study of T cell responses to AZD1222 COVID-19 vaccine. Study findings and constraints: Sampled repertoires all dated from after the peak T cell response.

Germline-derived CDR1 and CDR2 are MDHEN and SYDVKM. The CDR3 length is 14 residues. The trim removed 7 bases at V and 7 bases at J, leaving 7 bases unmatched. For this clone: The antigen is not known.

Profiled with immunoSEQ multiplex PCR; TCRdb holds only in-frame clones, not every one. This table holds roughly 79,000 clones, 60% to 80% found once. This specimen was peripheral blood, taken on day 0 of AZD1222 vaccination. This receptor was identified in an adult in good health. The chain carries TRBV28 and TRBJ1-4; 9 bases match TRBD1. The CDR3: CASTPGQGSEKLFF. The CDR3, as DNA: TGTGCCAGCACCCCGGGACAGGGTAGTGAAAAACTGTTTTTT.